This T cell receptor (beta chain) was sequenced during a study of neurological immune-mediated disorders. In the study overall: Multiple sclerosis patients numbering approximately 35 comprised approximately 30 relapsing-remitting and 3 secondary progressive patients.

TCRdb processed the 5' RACE reads anew with MiXCR; each CDR3 protein has one entry. The sample has tens of thousands of distinct CDR3 sequences, 2% to 3% seen once. Ten or more counts support this clonotype. The germline CDR1 and CDR2 sequences are DFQATT and SNEGSKA (reference sequence). The ends were cut back, 3 bases at V and 3 bases at J, with 11 bases in the middle. This CDR3 has 13 residues. The V call is TRBV20-1, the J call TRBJ1-1; the D gene is possibly TRBD1 (6 bases). This sequence was found in a man in his fifties or sixties with multiple sclerosis. What was sequenced was PBMCs. The CDR3 DNA reads as TGCAGTGCTAGTGACAGGCTTCACACTGAAGCTTTCTTT. Its translation is CSASDRLHTEAFF.